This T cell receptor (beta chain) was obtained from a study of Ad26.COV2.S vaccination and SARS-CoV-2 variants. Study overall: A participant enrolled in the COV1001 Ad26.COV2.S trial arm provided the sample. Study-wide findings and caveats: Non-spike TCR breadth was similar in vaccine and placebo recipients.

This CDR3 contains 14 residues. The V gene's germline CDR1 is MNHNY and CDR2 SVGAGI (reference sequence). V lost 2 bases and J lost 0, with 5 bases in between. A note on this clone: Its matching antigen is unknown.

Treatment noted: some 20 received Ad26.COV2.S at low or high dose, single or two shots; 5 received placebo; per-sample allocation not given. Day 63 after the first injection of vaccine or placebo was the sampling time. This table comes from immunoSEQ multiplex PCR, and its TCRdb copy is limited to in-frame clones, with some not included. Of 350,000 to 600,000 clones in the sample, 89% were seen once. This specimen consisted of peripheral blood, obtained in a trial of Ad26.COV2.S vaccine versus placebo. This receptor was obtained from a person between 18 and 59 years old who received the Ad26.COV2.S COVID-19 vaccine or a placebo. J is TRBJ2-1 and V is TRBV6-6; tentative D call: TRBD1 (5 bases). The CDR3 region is CASSYRGSYNEQFF. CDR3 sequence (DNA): TGTGCCAGCAGTTACAGGGGCTCCTACAATGAGCAGTTCTTC.